This T cell receptor (beta chain) was retrieved from a study of T cell responses to AZD1222 COVID-19 vaccine. Overall study findings and caveats: In all cases, repertoires were sampled only after the peak T cell response.

Regarding this clone: Its antigen is undetermined.

The table came from immunoSEQ multiplex PCR; TCRdb's copy has only in-frame clones and leaves some out. The sample has over 85,000 clones; around 93% are singletons. The specimen comprised peripheral blood, sampled on day 0 of AZD1222 vaccination. The receptor's source is an adult in good health.

The CDR3 DNA sequence: TGCGCCAGCAGCTTGGCAGGTGGACGGGTATACGAGCAGTACTTC. Protein product: CASSLAGGRVYEQYF. J is TRBJ2-7 and V is TRBV5-1, with D uncertain. CDR3 length: 15 amino acids. CDR1 and CDR2 (germline): SGHRS, YFSETQ. V lost 0 bases and J 4 bases, leaving 14 bases between the germline ends.